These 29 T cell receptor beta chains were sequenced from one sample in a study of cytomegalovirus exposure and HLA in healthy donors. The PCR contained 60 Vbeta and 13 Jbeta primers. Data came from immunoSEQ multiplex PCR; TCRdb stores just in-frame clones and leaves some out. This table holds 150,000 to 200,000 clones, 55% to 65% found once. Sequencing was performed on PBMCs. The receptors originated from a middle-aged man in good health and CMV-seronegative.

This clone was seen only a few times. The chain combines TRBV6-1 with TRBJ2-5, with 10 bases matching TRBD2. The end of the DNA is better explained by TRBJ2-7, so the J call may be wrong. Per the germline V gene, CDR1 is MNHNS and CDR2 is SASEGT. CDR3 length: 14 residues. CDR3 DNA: TGTGCCAGTTCAACTAGCGGGGTTGCCTACGAGCAGTACTTC. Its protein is CASSTSGVAYEQYF.

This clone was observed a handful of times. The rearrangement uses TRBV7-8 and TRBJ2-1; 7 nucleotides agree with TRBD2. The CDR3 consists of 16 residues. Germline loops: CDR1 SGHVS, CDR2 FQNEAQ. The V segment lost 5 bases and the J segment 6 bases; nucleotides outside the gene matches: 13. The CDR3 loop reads CASSLTSGNSVNEQFF. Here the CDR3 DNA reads TGTGCCAGCAGCCTAACGAGCGGGAACTCGGTCAATGAGCAGTTCTTC.

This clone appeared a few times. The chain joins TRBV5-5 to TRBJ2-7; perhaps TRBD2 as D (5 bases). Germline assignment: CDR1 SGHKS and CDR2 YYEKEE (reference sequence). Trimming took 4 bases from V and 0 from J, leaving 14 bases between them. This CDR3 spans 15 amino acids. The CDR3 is CASSPSPGNSYEQYF. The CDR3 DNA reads TGTGCCAGCAGCCCTTCCCCCGGGAACTCCTACGAGCAGTACTTC.

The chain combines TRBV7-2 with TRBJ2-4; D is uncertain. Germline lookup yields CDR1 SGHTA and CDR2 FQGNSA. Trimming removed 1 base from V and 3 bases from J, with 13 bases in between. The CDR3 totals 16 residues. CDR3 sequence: CASSLEAAYGKNIQYF. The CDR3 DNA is TGTGCCAGCAGCTTAGAGGCGGCATATGGCAAAAACATTCAGTACTTC. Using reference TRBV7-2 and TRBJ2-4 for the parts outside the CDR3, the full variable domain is GAGVSQSPSNKVTEKGKDVELRCDPISGHTALYWYRQSLGQGLEFLIYFQGNSAPDKSGLPSDRFSAERTGGSVSTLTIQRTQQEDSAVYLCASSLEAAYGKNIQYFGAGTRLSVL.

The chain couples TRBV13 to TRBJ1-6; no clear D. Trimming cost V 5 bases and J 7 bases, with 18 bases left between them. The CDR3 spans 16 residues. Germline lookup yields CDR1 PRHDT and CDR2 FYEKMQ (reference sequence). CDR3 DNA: TGTGCCAGCAGCCCGCTGACGAGGGAATTAAATTCACCCCTCCACTTT. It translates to CASSPLTRELNSPLHF.

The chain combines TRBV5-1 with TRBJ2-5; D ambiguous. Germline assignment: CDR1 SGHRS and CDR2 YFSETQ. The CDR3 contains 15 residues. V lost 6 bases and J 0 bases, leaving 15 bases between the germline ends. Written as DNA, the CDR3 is TGCGCCAGCACTTATAGGAGAGGAAACCAAGAGACCCAGTACTTC. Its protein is CASTYRRGNQETQYF.

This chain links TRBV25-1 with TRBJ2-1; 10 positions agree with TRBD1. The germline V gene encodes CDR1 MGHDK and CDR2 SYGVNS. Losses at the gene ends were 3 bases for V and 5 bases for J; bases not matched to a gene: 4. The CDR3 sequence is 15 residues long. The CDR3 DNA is TGTGCCAGCAGTGATTGGGACAGGGGAGACAATGAGCAGTTCTTC. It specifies CASSDWDRGDNEQFF.

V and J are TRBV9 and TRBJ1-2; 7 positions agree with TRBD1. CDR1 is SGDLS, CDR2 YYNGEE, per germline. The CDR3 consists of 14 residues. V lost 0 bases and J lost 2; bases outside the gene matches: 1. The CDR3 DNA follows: TGTGCCAGCAGCGTAGGACAGGGAAACTATGGCTACACCTTC. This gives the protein CASSVGQGNYGYTF.

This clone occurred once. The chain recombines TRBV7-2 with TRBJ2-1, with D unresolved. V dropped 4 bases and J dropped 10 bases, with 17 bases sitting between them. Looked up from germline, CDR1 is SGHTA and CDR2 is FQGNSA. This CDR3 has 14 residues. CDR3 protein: CASSSKTGSDEQFF. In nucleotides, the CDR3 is TGTGCCAGCAGCTCGAAGACTGGCTCCGACGAGCAGTTCTTC.

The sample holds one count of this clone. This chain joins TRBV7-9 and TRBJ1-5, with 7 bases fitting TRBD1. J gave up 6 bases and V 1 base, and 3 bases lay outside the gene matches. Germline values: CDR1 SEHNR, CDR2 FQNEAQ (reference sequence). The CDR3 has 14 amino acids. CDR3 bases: TGTGCCAGCAGCTTAGGACAGGGCGGTCAGCCCCAGCATTTT. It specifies CASSLGQGGQPQHF. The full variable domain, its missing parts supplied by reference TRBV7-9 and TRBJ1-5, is DTGVSQNPRHKITKRGQNVTFRCDPISEHNRLYWYRQTLGQGPEFLTYFQNEAQLEKSRLLSDRFSAERPKGSFSTLEIQRTEQGDSAMYLCASSLGQGGQPQHFGDGTRLSIL.

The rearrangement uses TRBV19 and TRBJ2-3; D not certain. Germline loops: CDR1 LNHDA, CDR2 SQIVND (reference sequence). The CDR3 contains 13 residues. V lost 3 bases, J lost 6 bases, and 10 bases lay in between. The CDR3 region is CASSISSPDTQYF. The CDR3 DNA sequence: TGTGCCAGTAGTATCAGTAGCCCGGATACGCAGTATTTT.

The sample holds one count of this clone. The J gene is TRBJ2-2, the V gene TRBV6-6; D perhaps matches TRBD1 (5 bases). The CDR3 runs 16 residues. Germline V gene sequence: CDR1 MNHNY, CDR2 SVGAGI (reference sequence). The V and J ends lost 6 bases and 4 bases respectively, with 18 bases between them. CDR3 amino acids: CASRQTPGSSTGELFF. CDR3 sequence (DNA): TGTGCCAGCAGGCAGACACCAGGGTCCTCCACCGGGGAGCTGTTTTTT.

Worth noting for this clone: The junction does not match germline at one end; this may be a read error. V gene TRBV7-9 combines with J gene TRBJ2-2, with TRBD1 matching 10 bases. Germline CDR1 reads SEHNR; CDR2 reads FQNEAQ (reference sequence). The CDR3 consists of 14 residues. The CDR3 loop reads CSSSLGQGLGELFF. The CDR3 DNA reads TGTTCCAGCAGCTTGGGACAGGGGCTCGGGGAGCTGTTTTTT.

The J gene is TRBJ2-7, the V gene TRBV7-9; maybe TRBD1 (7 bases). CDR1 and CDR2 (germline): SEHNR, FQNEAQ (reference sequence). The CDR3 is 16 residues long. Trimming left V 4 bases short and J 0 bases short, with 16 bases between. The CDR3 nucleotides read TGTGCCAGCAGCTCAACCAGGGGGGCGGGCTCCTACGAGCAGTACTTC. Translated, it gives CASSSTRGAGSYEQYF.

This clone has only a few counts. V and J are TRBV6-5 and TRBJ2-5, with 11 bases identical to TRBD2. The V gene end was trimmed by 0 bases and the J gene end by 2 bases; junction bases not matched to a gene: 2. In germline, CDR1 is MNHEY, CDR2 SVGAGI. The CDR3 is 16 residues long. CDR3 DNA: TGTGCCAGCAGTTACTCTAGGACTAGCGGGCAAGAGACCCAGTACTTC. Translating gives CASSYSRTSGQETQYF.

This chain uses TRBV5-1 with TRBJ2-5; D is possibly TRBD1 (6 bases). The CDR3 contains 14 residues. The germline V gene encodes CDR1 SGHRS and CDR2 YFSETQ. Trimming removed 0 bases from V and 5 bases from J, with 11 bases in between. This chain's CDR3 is CASSLGGLGETQYF. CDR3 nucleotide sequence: TGCGCCAGCAGCTTGGGGGGGCTGGGGGAGACCCAGTACTTC.

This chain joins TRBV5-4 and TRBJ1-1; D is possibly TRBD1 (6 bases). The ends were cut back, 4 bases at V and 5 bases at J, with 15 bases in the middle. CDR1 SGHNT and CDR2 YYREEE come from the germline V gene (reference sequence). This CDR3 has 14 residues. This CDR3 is CASSRGDRRTEAFF. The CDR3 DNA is TGTGCCAGCAGCCGGGGTGACAGGAGAACTGAAGCTTTCTTT.

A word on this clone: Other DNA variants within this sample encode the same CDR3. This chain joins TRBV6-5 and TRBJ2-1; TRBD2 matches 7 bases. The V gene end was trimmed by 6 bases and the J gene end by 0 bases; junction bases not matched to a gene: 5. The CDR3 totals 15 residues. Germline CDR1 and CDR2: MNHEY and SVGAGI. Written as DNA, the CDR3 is TGTGCCAGCAGGCCCACTAGCGCCTCCTACAATGAGCAGTTCTTC. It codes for CASRPTSASYNEQFF.

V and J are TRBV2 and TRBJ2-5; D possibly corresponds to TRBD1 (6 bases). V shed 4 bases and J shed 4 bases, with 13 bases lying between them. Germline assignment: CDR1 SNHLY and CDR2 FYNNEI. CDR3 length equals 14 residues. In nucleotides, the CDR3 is TGTGCCAGCAGTGCACAGGGCGGACGAGAGACCCAGTACTTC. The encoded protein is CASSAQGGRETQYF.

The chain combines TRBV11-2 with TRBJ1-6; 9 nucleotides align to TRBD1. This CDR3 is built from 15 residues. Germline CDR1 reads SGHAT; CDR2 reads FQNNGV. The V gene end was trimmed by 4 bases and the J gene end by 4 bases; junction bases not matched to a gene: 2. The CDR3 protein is CASSYGTGYNSPLHF. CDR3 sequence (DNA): TGTGCCAGCAGCTACGGGACAGGGTATAATTCACCCCTCCACTTT.

The CDR3 nucleotides read TGTGCCAGCAGGGCTCAGGGGGGCTCCTACGAGCAGTACTTC. Its protein is CASRAQGGSYEQYF. The chain employs TRBV6-1 and TRBJ2-7; D possibly corresponds to TRBD1 (7 bases). CDR3 length equals 14 residues. Germline assignment: CDR1 MNHNS and CDR2 SASEGT. Trimming pared 6 bases from V and 0 bases from J, leaving 12 bases between.

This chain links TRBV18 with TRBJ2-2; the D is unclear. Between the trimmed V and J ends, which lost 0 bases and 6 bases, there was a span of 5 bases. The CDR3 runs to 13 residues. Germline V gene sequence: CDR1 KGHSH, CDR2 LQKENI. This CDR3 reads CASSPPSPGELFF. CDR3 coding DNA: TGTGCCAGCTCACCACCGTCTCCCGGGGAGCTGTTTTTT.

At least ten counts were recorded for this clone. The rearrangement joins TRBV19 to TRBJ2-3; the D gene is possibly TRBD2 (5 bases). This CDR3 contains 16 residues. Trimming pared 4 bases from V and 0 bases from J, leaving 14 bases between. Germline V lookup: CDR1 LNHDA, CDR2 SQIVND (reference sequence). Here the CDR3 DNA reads TGTGCCAGTAGTAAGGAGTCTCGGAGGAGCACAGATACGCAGTATTTT. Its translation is CASSKESRRSTDTQYF. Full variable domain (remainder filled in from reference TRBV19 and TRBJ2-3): DGGITQSPKYLFRKEGQNVTLSCEQNLNHDAMYWYRQDPGQGLRLIYYSQIVNDFQKGDIAEGYSVSREKKESFPLTVTSAQKNPTAFYLCASSKESRRSTDTQYFGPGTRLTVL.

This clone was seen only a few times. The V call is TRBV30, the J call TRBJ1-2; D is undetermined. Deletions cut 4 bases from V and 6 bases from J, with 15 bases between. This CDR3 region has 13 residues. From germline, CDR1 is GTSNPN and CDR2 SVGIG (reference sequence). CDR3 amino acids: CAWMPRGTHGYTF. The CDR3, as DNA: TGTGCCTGGATGCCGCGGGGAACCCATGGCTACACCTTC.

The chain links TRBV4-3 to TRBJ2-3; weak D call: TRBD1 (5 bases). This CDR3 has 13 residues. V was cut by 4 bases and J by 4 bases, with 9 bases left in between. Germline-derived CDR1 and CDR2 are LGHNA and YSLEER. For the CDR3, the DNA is TGCGCCAGCAGCCGCGACAGTTCAGATACGCAGTATTTT. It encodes CASSRDSSDTQYF.

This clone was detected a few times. CDR3 protein: CASSLVGVVGKNIQYF. CDR3 nucleotide sequence: TGTGCCAGCAGCTTAGTAGGGGTTGTCGGCAAAAACATTCAGTACTTC. The chain uses TRBV7-2 and TRBJ2-4, with a possible D match to TRBD1 (5 bases). CDR1 is SGHTA, CDR2 FQGNSA, per germline. V was trimmed by 1 base and J by 3 bases, leaving 13 bases between them. This CDR3 comprises 16 residues.

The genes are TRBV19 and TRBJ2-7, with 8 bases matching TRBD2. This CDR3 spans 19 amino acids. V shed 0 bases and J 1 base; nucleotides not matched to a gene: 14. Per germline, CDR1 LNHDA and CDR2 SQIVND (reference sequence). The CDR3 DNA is TGTGCCAGTAGTATAGATCCGCGGGGGGTTGGGACATTATCCTACGAGCAGTACTTC. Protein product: CASSIDPRGVGTLSYEQYF.

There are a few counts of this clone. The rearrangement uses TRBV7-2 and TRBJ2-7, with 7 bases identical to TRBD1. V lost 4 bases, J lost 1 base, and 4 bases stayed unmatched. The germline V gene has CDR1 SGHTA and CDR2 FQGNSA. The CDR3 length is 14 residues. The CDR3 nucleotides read TGTGCCAGCAGCTCGACAGGGCCTTCCTACGAGCAGTACTTC. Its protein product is CASSSTGPSYEQYF. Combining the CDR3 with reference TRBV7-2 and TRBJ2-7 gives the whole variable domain GAGVSQSPSNKVTEKGKDVELRCDPISGHTALYWYRQSLGQGLEFLIYFQGNSAPDKSGLPSDRFSAERTGGSVSTLTIQRTQQEDSAVYLCASSSTGPSYEQYFGPGTRLTVT.

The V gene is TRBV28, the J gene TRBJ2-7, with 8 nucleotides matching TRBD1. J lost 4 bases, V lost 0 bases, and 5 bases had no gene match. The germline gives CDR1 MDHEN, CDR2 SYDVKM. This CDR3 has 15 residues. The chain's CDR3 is CASSLWGQESYEQYF. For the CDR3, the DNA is TGTGCCAGCAGTTTATGGGGACAGGAATCATACGAGCAGTACTTC.